This T cell receptor beta chain was recovered during a study of OX40 agonist ivuxolimab in advanced cancers. Notes on the study in general: Those patients achieving a partial response at 0.1-3.0 mg/kg showed among the lowest clonal expansion.

Remarks on this clone: Its antigen is undetermined.

In germline, CDR1 is MDHEN, CDR2 SYDVKM. The CDR3 extends over 14 amino acids. The germline V and J ends were trimmed by 7 bases and 3 bases, with 15 bases remaining between them. Some clones are missing from TCRdb's copy, which holds only in-frame ones; the method was immunoSEQ multiplex PCR. Counted here are some 70,000 clones, 84% occurring once; the ten biggest clones make up around 2.1%. The source material was CD4+ or CD8+ T cells sorted from blood, sampled in a trial of the OX40 agonist ivuxolimab. The receptor's source is an adult with an advanced solid tumor such as melanoma, head and neck, liver or kidney cancer. The chain recombines TRBV28 with TRBJ1-1; TRBD1 might be the D (5 bases). The CDR3 nucleotides read TGTGCCAGCAAGCGGGTTAGGGGCTACACTGAAGCTTTCTTT. Translation: CASKRVRGYTEAFF.